Listed here are 2 T cell receptor beta chains from one sample, sequenced in a study of T cell responses to AZD1222 COVID-19 vaccine. Profiling relied on immunoSEQ multiplex PCR, and the TCRdb table lists in-frame clones only, not all of them. The repertoire includes about 120,000 clones, about 93% of them detected once, and 4% to 6% sits in the top ten. The sample consisted of peripheral blood, taken 28 days after the second AZD1222 dose. The origin of the receptors is an adult who received the AZD1222 COVID-19 vaccine.

J is TRBJ2-7 and V is TRBV6-5, with TRBD1 identical over 10 bases. The V gene end was trimmed by 9 bases and the J gene end by 4 bases; junction bases not matched to a gene: 12. The CDR3 covers 15 residues. The germline CDR1 and CDR2 sequences are MNHEY and SVGAGI. This CDR3 is CASRIFGQGEYEQYF. The CDR3 nucleotides read TGTGCCAGTAGAATATTTGGACAGGGGGAATACGAGCAGTACTTC.

The rearrangement links TRBV5-1 to TRBJ1-2, with D perhaps matching TRBD1 (6 bases). V dropped 4 bases and J dropped 6 bases, with 16 bases sitting between them. The germline gives CDR1 SGHRS, CDR2 YFSETQ. This CDR3 contains 14 residues. The CDR3 DNA follows: TGCGCCAGCAGCCCCAGGGGCTGGGCGGATGGCTACACCTTC. It codes for CASSPRGWADGYTF.